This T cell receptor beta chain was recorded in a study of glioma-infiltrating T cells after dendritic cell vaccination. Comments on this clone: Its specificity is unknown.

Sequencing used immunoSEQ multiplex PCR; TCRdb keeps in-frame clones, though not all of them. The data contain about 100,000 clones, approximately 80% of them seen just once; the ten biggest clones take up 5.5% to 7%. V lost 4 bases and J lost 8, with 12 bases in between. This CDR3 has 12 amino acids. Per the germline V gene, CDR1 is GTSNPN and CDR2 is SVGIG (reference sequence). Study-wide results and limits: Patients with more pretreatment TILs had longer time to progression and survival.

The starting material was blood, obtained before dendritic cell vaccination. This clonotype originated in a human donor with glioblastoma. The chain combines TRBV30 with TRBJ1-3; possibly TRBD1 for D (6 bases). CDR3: CAWKGTGYTIYF. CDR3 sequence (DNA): TGTGCCTGGAAGGGAACAGGGTACACCATATATTTT.